This is a list of T cell receptor beta chains from one sample in a study of blood T cell repertoires in COVID-19. Sequencing used immunoSEQ multiplex PCR; TCRdb keeps in-frame clones, though not all of them. This table holds approximately 68,000 clones, about 89% found once. What was sequenced was peripheral blood. These receptors were obtained from a woman aged 55-75 years with acute or convalescent COVID-19. Both conserved end residues are part of each CDR3. The D gene is left open where the match is weak. The size field is filled for only some rows; it gives once, few, many or a size class.

TRBD2,-,TRBJ2-3,TRBV14,CASSHPTSGVADTQYF,TGTGCCAGCAGCCATCCGACTAGCGGGGTCGCAGATACGCAGTATTTT
-,-,TRBJ1-1,TRBV12-5,CASGLMGGTEAFF,TGTGCTAGTGGTTTGATGGGGGGCACTGAAGCTTTCTTT
TRBD1,-,TRBJ1-2,TRBV5-1,CATGTGTNNYGYTF,TGCGCCACCGGGACAGGGACGAATAACTATGGCTACACCTTC
-,-,TRBJ2-1,TRBV5-5,CASSLSGNYNEQFF,TGTGCCAGCAGCTTGTCGGGGAACTACAATGAGCAGTTCTTC
TRBD1,-,TRBJ1-5,TRBV2,CASSEGGGGTAFNQPQHF,TGTGCCAGCAGTGAAGGGGGAGGAGGGACAGCCTTCAATCAGCCCCAGCATTTT
TRBD2,-,TRBJ2-5,TRBV5-1,CASSPWGGTRETQYF,TGCGCCAGCAGCCCCTGGGGGGGGACTAGGGAGACCCAGTACTTC
-,-,TRBJ1-1,TRBV6-6,CASSWGQNTEAFF,TGTGCCAGCAGTTGGGGACAGAACACTGAAGCTTTCTTT
-,few,TRBJ1-2,TRBV11-1,CASSHREGYTF,TGTGCCAGCAGCCACAGGGAAGGCTACACCTTC
TRBD1,-,TRBJ1-1,TRBV5-1,CASSQGQGGTEAFF,TGCGCCAGCAGCCAAGGACAGGGAGGCACTGAAGCTTTCTTT
-,-,TRBJ1-1,TRBV2,CASTPSGYNTEAFF,TGTGCCAGCACTCCCTCGGGGTATAACACTGAAGCTTTCTTT
-,once,TRBJ1-2,TRBV19,CASGGGERSGYTF,TGTGCCAGCGGGGGAGGGGAACGGTCTGGCTACACCTTC
-,-,TRBJ2-3,TRBV20-1,CSAYFSDTQYF,TGCAGTGCGTATTTTTCAGATACGCAGTATTTT
TRBD2,-,TRBJ2-2,TRBV6-1,CASSDKAGGPIPGELFF,TGTGCCAGCAGTGATAAAGCGGGGGGCCCCATACCCGGGGAGCTGTTTTTT
-,-,TRBJ1-2,TRBV10-3,CAISDLEGSYTF,TGTGCCATCAGTGATTTGGAGGGGAGCTACACCTTC
TRBD1,once,TRBJ1-1,TRBV6-6,CASRDRGEENTEAFF,TGTGCCAGCAGGGACAGGGGTGAAGAGAACACTGAAGCTTTCTTT
-,-,TRBJ2-3,TRBV6-5,CASYPGFTSTDTQYF,TGTGCCAGTTATCCAGGGTTTACTAGCACAGATACGCAGTATTTT
-,-,TRBJ2-5,TRBV5-5,CASSLGGPGETQYF,TGTGCCAGCAGCTTGGGCGGGCCGGGGGAGACCCAGTACTTC
TRBD2,-,TRBJ2-1,TRBV28,CASSFDEGGGYNEQFF,TGTGCCAGCAGTTTCGACGAGGGCGGGGGATACAATGAGCAGTTCTTC
TRBD2,-,TRBJ2-1,TRBV14,CASSQEIWGSGDNEQFF,TGTGCCAGCAGCCAAGAAATCTGGGGTAGCGGGGACAATGAGCAGTTCTTC
TRBD2,-,TRBJ2-7,TRBV5-1,CASSFGTSGGAAYEQYF,TGCGCCAGCAGCTTCGGGACTAGCGGGGGGGCCGCCTACGAGCAGTACTTC
-,-,TRBJ1-5,TRBV19,CASSIDREEPQHF,TGTGCCAGTAGTATAGACAGGGAGGAGCCCCAGCATTTT
TRBD2,-,TRBJ2-3,TRBV7-3,CASSFSGNPTDTQYF,TGTGCCAGCAGTTTTAGCGGGAACCCCACAGATACGCAGTATTTT
TRBD2,-,TRBJ2-3,TRBV30,CAWSVGTSGGGDTQYF,TGTGCCTGGAGCGTCGGGACTAGCGGGGGTGGAGATACGCAGTATTTT